A single sample gave rise to the 32 T cell receptor beta chains below, sequenced in a study of blood T cell repertoires in COVID-19. Sequencing used immunoSEQ multiplex PCR; TCRdb keeps in-frame clones, though not all of them. The profile covers 150,000 to 200,000 clones, with roughly 91% appearing a single time and about 4.2% taken by the ten largest. The source material was peripheral blood. These receptors came from a human donor in a cohort sampled during active COVID-19.

V is TRBV5-1 and J is TRBJ1-2; the D gene is possibly TRBD1 (6 bases). Trimming took off 2 bases at V and 3 bases at J, with 17 bases between the two ends. The germline V gene encodes CDR1 SGHRS and CDR2 YFSETQ. The CDR3 is made up of 16 amino acids. For the CDR3, the DNA is TGCGCCAGCAGCTTCCTAACAGGGTTGGAGGACTATGGCTACACCTTC. Translating it yields CASSFLTGLEDYGYTF. Variable domain in full (rest from reference TRBV5-1 and TRBJ1-2): KAGVTQTPRYLIKTRGQQVTLSCSPISGHRSVSWYQQTPGQGLQFLFEYFSETQRNKGNFPGRFSGRQFSNSRSEMNVSTLELGDSALYLCASSFLTGLEDYGYTFGSGTRLTVV.

The V call is TRBV10-3, the J call TRBJ2-5, with D perhaps matching TRBD2 (6 bases). The CDR3 extends over 16 amino acids. V lost 5 bases to trimming and J lost 2 bases, with 18 bases between them. CDR1 is ENHRY, CDR2 SYGVKD, per germline. CDR3 DNA: TGTGCCATCAGTAAGGGGTTGGGGGGAACTCAAGAGACCCAGTACTTC. This codes for CAISKGLGGTQETQYF.

The genes are TRBV5-1 and TRBJ2-1, with D possibly TRBD1 on 6 matching bases. The V end lost 0 bases, the J end lost 4 bases, and 11 bases lay between the germline ends. This CDR3 comprises 15 residues. CDR1 and CDR2 from the germline V gene are SGHRS and YFSETQ. The CDR3 nucleotides are TGCGCCAGCAGCTTGGAGGGGGTGGGATACAATGAGCAGTTCTTC. Amino acid sequence: CASSLEGVGYNEQFF.

This clone has just one count. The chain is built from TRBV10-3 and TRBJ2-7; D is uncertain. Germline V gene lookup returns CDR1 ENHRY and CDR2 SYGVKD. The CDR3 length is 14 residues. Trimming took 2 bases from V and 6 from J, leaving 14 bases between them. CDR3 nucleotides: TGTGCCATCAGTGAGGTAGAGTCTACGGGCGAGCAGTACTTC. Encoded protein: CAISEVESTGEQYF.

The genes are TRBV30 and TRBJ1-3; D might be TRBD1 (6 bases). V lost 2 bases, J lost 0 bases, and 11 bases lay in between. The CDR3 has 15 amino acids. CDR1 is GTSNPN and CDR2 is SVGIG in the germline V gene (reference sequence). The CDR3 spells CAWSQNRASGNTIYF. The CDR3 DNA sequence: TGTGCCTGGAGTCAGAACAGGGCCTCTGGAAACACCATATATTTT.

The chain carries TRBV2 and TRBJ2-1, with 16 bases identical to TRBD2. This CDR3 is 16 amino acids long. The germline gives CDR1 SNHLY, CDR2 FYNNEI. Trimming removed 7 bases from V and 8 bases from J; junction bases left unmatched: 8. The CDR3 sequence: CASTLGTSGRVDEQFF. CDR3 sequence (DNA): TGTGCCAGCACCCTCGGGACTAGCGGGAGGGTTGATGAGCAGTTCTTC.

The CDR3 sequence is CASSTIPGGYGYTF. DNA for the CDR3: TGTGCCAGCAGCACAATCCCCGGGGGCTATGGCTACACCTTC. The chain combines TRBV7-2 with TRBJ1-2, with D perhaps TRBD1 (5 bases). Per germline, CDR1 SGHTA and CDR2 FQGNSA. The CDR3 is 14 amino acids. The ends were cut back, 5 bases at V and 4 bases at J, with 14 bases in the middle.

The J gene is TRBJ2-7, the V gene TRBV4-1, with D hard to call. The germline V and J ends were trimmed by 1 base and 0 bases, with 7 bases remaining between them. This CDR3 is 14 amino acids long. Germline assignment: CDR1 MGHRA and CDR2 YSYEKL. This chain's CDR3 is CASSQAVSSYEQYF. The CDR3 DNA reads as TGCGCCAGCAGCCAAGCCGTATCCTCCTACGAGCAGTACTTC.

The genes are TRBV19 and TRBJ2-5, with D tentatively TRBD1 (5 bases). Per the germline V gene, CDR1 is LNHDA and CDR2 is SQIVND (reference sequence). This CDR3 comprises 14 residues. Trimming left V 3 bases short and J 3 bases short, with 11 bases between. CDR3 in amino acids: CASSILGQKETQYF. DNA of the CDR3: TGTGCCAGTAGTATTCTGGGGCAGAAAGAGACCCAGTACTTC.

The chain's CDR3 is CASSLETSGLGETQYF. The CDR3, as DNA: TGTGCCAGCAGCCTCGAGACTAGCGGCCTAGGAGAGACCCAGTACTTC. This chain joins TRBV3-1 (or the pseudogene TRBV3-2) and TRBJ2-5; the match to TRBD2 covers 9 bases. Germline lookup yields CDR1 LGHDT and CDR2 YNNKEL (reference sequence). Unmatched junction bases numbered 10, after V lost 4 bases and J lost 4 bases. This CDR3 region has 16 residues.

The chain employs TRBV11-2 and TRBJ2-3; possible D gene TRBD1, 5 bases. Germline V gives CDR1 SGHAT, CDR2 FQNNGV. V was trimmed by 5 bases and J by 8 bases, leaving 20 bases between them. The CDR3 extends over 15 amino acids. The CDR3 loop is CASSENRVQGGTQYF. CDR3 bases: TGTGCCAGCAGCGAGAACCGGGTCCAGGGCGGTACGCAGTATTTT.

This clone showed up just a few times. This rearrangement joins TRBV18 to TRBJ1-5; D remains ambiguous. This CDR3 contains 12 residues. V lost 4 bases and J 5 bases, leaving 6 bases between the germline ends. Germline V gene lookup returns CDR1 KGHSH and CDR2 LQKENI. The CDR3 reads CASSLPDQPQHF. CDR3 DNA sequence: TGTGCCAGCTCACTCCCGGATCAGCCCCAGCATTTT.

The chain is built from TRBV5-4 and TRBJ2-1; TRBD2 might be the D (6 bases). Germline CDR1 and CDR2: SGHNT and YYREEE (reference sequence). The V gene lost 0 bases and the J gene lost 5 bases, with 18 bases spanning the gap. The CDR3 covers 17 residues. The CDR3 spells CASSLEVTRGAHNEQFF. The CDR3 bases are TGTGCCAGCAGCTTGGAGGTTACGCGGGGTGCCCACAATGAGCAGTTCTTC.

In its sample, this clone was seen once. This rearrangement joins TRBV5-1 to TRBJ1-4; TRBD1 agrees at 11 bases. V shed 2 bases, J shed 0 bases, and the junction held 3 bases outside the gene matches. Germline V lookup: CDR1 SGHRS, CDR2 YFSETQ. The CDR3 sequence is 17 residues long. This CDR3 reads CASSFGTGGPTNEKLFF. The CDR3, as DNA: TGCGCCAGCAGCTTCGGGACAGGGGGACCAACTAATGAAAAACTGTTTTTT.

The chain carries TRBV5-6 and TRBJ2-1, with 15 nucleotides matching TRBD2. Germline values: CDR1 SGHDT, CDR2 YYEEEE. CDR3 size: 19 residues. Trimming removed 3 bases from V and 1 base from J; junction bases left unmatched: 8. CDR3 sequence reads: CASSWPGLAGGRSYNEQFF. DNA of the CDR3: TGTGCCAGCAGCTGGCCGGGACTAGCGGGAGGAAGGTCCTACAATGAGCAGTTCTTC. Looking up the rest from reference TRBV5-6 and TRBJ2-1 gives the full variable domain: DAGVTQSPTHLIKTRGQQVTLRCSPKSGHDTVSWYQQALGQGPQFIFQYYEEEERQRGNFPDRFSGHQFPNYSSELNVNALLLGDSALYLCASSWPGLAGGRSYNEQFFGPGTRLTVL.

The CDR3 region is CASSPQGGGYTF. Here the CDR3 DNA reads TGTGCCAGCAGCCCGCAGGGGGGAGGCTACACCTTC. V gene TRBV5-4 combines with J gene TRBJ1-2, with 7 bases aligning to TRBD1. The CDR3 contains 12 residues. Germline CDR1 and CDR2: SGHNT and YYREEE (reference sequence). The V and J ends lost 4 bases and 8 bases, in that order; junction bases with no gene match: 5.

The chain couples TRBV14 to TRBJ2-7; D unresolved. Trimming shortened V by 6 bases and J by 6 bases, and 18 bases separated the two germline ends. This CDR3 has 14 amino acids. Germline CDR1 SGHDN, CDR2 FVKESK. As DNA, the CDR3 is TGTGCCAGCAGTAAATTTGTGGGCTCAGGCGAGCAGTACTTC. It specifies CASSKFVGSGEQYF.

In this sample, this clone turned up a few times. This chain joins TRBV6-5 and TRBJ1-1; 8 nucleotides agree with TRBD1. V shed 6 bases and J 1 base; nucleotides not matched to a gene: 4. The CDR3 contains 14 residues. From germline, CDR1 is MNHEY and CDR2 SVGAGI. The CDR3 region has the DNA TGTGCCAGCAGCCGGACAGGGCCGAACACTGAAGCTTTCTTT. This codes for CASSRTGPNTEAFF.

A single count supports this clone. This sequence joins TRBV3-1 (or the pseudogene TRBV3-2) and TRBJ1-5, with a weak D call TRBD1 (5 bases). The CDR3 contains 16 residues. The germline CDR1 and CDR2 sequences are LGHDT and YNNKEL (reference sequence). Trimming removed 1 base from V and 6 bases from J, with 16 bases in between. CDR3 sequence (DNA): TGTGCCAGCAGCCAAGGTGGCGGGAGGGGCGGTCAGCCCCAGCATTTT. Encoded protein: CASSQGGGRGGQPQHF.

The V call is TRBV14, the J call TRBJ2-7; 14 bases match TRBD2. Germline trimming cut 4 bases from V and 3 bases from J; bases unmatched to any gene: 8. The CDR3 length is 17 residues. Germline CDR1 SGHDN, CDR2 FVKESK. The CDR3 DNA is TGTGCCAGCAGCCCCGGGACTAGCGGGAGTACGGTCTACGAGCAGTACTTC. Protein sequence: CASSPGTSGSTVYEQYF.

This chain joins TRBV28 and TRBJ1-3, with D unclear. This CDR3 is 14 amino acids long. V gave up 2 bases and J gave up 2 bases, with 7 bases separating them. Germline values: CDR1 MDHEN, CDR2 SYDVKM. The DNA of the CDR3 is TGTGCCAGCAGTTTAAGGAGGACTGGAAACACCATATATTTT. Amino acid sequence: CASSLRRTGNTIYF. The full variable domain, rest sourced from reference TRBV28 and TRBJ1-3, is DVKVTQSSRYLVKRTGEKVFLECVQDMDHENMFWYRQDPGLGLRLIYFSYDVKMKEKGDIPEGYSVSREKKERFSLILESASTNQTSMYLCASSLRRTGNTIYFGEGSWLTVV.

The V and J genes are TRBV7-9 and TRBJ1-2; no reliable D call. Germline assignment: CDR1 SEHNR and CDR2 FQNEAQ (reference sequence). V lost 4 bases to trimming and J lost 3 bases, with 12 bases between them. The CDR3 extends over 14 amino acids. CDR3 in amino acids: CASSSDTWDYGYTF. CDR3 DNA sequence: TGTGCCAGCAGCTCCGACACTTGGGACTATGGCTACACCTTC. The full variable domain, completed using reference TRBV7-9 and TRBJ1-2, is DTGVSQNPRHKITKRGQNVTFRCDPISEHNRLYWYRQTLGQGPEFLTYFQNEAQLEKSRLLSDRFSAERPKGSFSTLEIQRTEQGDSAMYLCASSSDTWDYGYTFGSGTRLTVV.

The chain uses TRBV19 and TRBJ1-5; D perhaps matches TRBD1 (6 bases). V was trimmed by 5 bases and J by 3 bases, leaving 11 bases between them. CDR1 and CDR2 from the germline V gene are LNHDA and SQIVND (reference sequence). The CDR3 length is 14 residues. Here the CDR3 reads CASSSAGDNQPQHF. CDR3 sequence (DNA): TGTGCCAGTAGTTCCGCAGGGGACAATCAGCCCCAGCATTTT.

CDR3 sequence: CASSLAGAGNTIYF. The CDR3 DNA is TGTGCCAGCAGCTTGGCGGGGGCTGGAAACACCATATATTTT. This chain connects TRBV5-5 to TRBJ1-3; TRBD1 might be the D (5 bases). The germline V and J ends were trimmed by 0 bases and 2 bases, with 6 bases remaining between them. The CDR3 spans 14 residues. In germline, CDR1 is SGHKS, CDR2 YYEKEE (reference sequence).

With regard to this clone: The junction departs from germline at one end; a sequencing error may be responsible. This chain links TRBV5-1 with TRBJ2-3; possibly TRBD1 for D (8 bases). Germline V CDR1 and CDR2: SGHRS, YFSETQ. The CDR3 runs 15 residues. CDR3 in amino acids: CASSLDRGGTDTQYF. For the CDR3, the DNA is TGCGCCAGCAGCTTGGACAGGGGGGGCACGGATACGCAGTATTTT.

This clone was recorded once. This sequence joins TRBV20-1 and TRBJ2-7; D unresolved. This CDR3 contains 11 residues. From germline, CDR1 is DFQATT and CDR2 SNEGSKA (reference sequence). V was shortened by 6 bases and J by 5 bases, with 11 bases between the two germline ends. The CDR3 protein is CSAQEIHEQYF. The DNA for the CDR3 is TGCAGTGCCCAAGAGATCCACGAGCAGTACTTC.

Here the CDR3 reads CASSLGQKGSAQHF. The CDR3 nucleotides read TGTGCCAGCAGCCTTGGACAGAAGGGGTCAGCCCAGCATTTT. The gene calls are TRBV3-1 (or the pseudogene TRBV3-2) and TRBJ1-5; maybe TRBD1 (6 bases). The V end was cut by 4 bases, the J end by 11 bases, with 18 bases between. The length of the CDR3 is 14 residues. Germline loops: CDR1 LGHDT, CDR2 YNNKEL (reference sequence).

The chain uses TRBV5-8 and TRBJ2-3, with D perhaps TRBD1 (6 bases). CDR3 length equals 18 residues. The germline CDR1 and CDR2 sequences are SGHTS and YDEGEE. Trimming took off 1 base at V and 0 bases at J, with 18 bases between the two ends. The CDR3 DNA sequence: TGTGCCAGCAGCTTGTTCGGAAAGACAGGAAAAAGCACAGATACGCAGTATTTT. It encodes CASSLFGKTGKSTDTQYF.

The chain recombines TRBV19 with TRBJ2-3; 8 nucleotides line up with TRBD1. The CDR3 covers 17 residues. Germline V gene sequence: CDR1 LNHDA, CDR2 SQIVND (reference sequence). The V gene end was trimmed by 4 bases and the J gene end by 5 bases; junction bases not matched to a gene: 14. In DNA form, the CDR3 reads TGTGCCAGTAGTAACCGGGACAGGCTCATTACACAAGATACGCAGTATTTT. It is translated as CASSNRDRLITQDTQYF.

V usage is TRBV18 and J usage is TRBJ2-7; 10 nucleotides line up with TRBD1. Trimming took 7 bases from V and 2 from J; bases not matched to a gene: 8. Per the germline V gene, CDR1 is KGHSH and CDR2 is LQKENI. The CDR3 is 15 residues long. CDR3 sequence (DNA): TGTGCCAGCTTTTCCGGGACAGGGGTACCCTACGAGCAGTACTTC. Translated: CASFSGTGVPYEQYF.

This clone was detected only a few times. J is TRBJ1-2 and V is TRBV2; D not certain. The CDR3 totals 13 residues. Germline CDR1 is SNHLY and CDR2 is FYNNEI. V was clipped by 8 bases and J by 1 base, with 11 bases between them. The CDR3 protein is CASVGDLNYGYTF. DNA of the CDR3: TGTGCCAGCGTCGGGGATCTTAACTATGGCTACACCTTC. The whole variable domain, remainder taken from reference TRBV2 and TRBJ1-2, is EPEVTQTPSHQVTQMGQEVILRCVPISNHLYFYWYRQILGQKVEFLVSFYNNEISEKSEIFDDQFSVERPDGSNFTLKIRSTKLEDSAMYFCASVGDLNYGYTFGSGTRLTVV.

The J gene is TRBJ1-4, the V gene TRBV7-9; D might be TRBD1 (5 bases). V was pared by 5 bases and J by 0 bases, with 10 bases between. The CDR3 spans 15 residues. The germline V gene encodes CDR1 SEHNR and CDR2 FQNEAQ (reference sequence). This CDR3 reads CASSQQETTNEKLFF. CDR3 DNA sequence: TGTGCCAGCAGCCAACAGGAGACAACTAATGAAAAACTGTTTTTT. The entire variable domain, with the rest obtained from reference TRBV7-9 and TRBJ1-4, is as follows: DTGVSQNPRHKITKRGQNVTFRCDPISEHNRLYWYRQTLGQGPEFLTYFQNEAQLEKSRLLSDRFSAERPKGSFSTLEIQRTEQGDSAMYLCASSQQETTNEKLFFGSGTQLSVL.